These 19 T cell receptor beta chains were sequenced from one sample in a study of T cell responses to AZD1222 COVID-19 vaccine. Sequencing was performed with immunoSEQ multiplex PCR; in TCRdb, only in-frame clones are kept and a portion is missing. The table lists some 150,000 clones, about 92% of them singletons. The sample consisted of peripheral blood, taken 28 days after the second AZD1222 dose. These receptors were obtained from an adult who received the AZD1222 COVID-19 vaccine.

This clone has a handful of counts. V is TRBV9 and J is TRBJ1-1; TRBD1 is a possible D gene (6 bases). V was pared by 4 bases and J by 0 bases, with 10 bases between. In germline, CDR1 is SGDLS, CDR2 YYNGEE. CDR3 size: 14 residues. CDR3: CASSHGQLNTEAFF. The DNA for the CDR3 is TGTGCCAGCAGCCACGGACAGTTGAACACTGAAGCTTTCTTT.

The chain combines TRBV7-9 with TRBJ2-1; 9 nucleotides line up with TRBD1. Germline V lookup: CDR1 SEHNR, CDR2 FQNEAQ (reference sequence). The CDR3 totals 15 residues. V was clipped by 5 bases and J by 7 bases; unmatched bases: 9. CDR3 residues: CASSPAGTGNNEQFF. In nucleotides, the CDR3 is TGTGCCAGCAGCCCCGCCGGGACAGGGAATAATGAGCAGTTCTTC.

The rearrangement uses TRBV10-3 and TRBJ1-6; D is uncertain. Germline V CDR1 and CDR2: ENHRY, SYGVKD. This CDR3 region has 15 residues. V lost 3 bases and J lost 0, with 6 bases in between. CDR3 DNA sequence: TGTGCCATCAGTGAACAGAGCTCCTATAATTCACCCCTCCACTTT. It specifies CAISEQSSYNSPLHF.

The gene calls are TRBV18 and TRBJ1-2; D unclear. This CDR3 has 12 residues. The ends were cut back, 6 bases at V and 8 bases at J, with 13 bases in the middle. Germline assignment: CDR1 KGHSH and CDR2 LQKENI. CDR3 protein: CASSLMEGGYTF. CDR3 DNA sequence: TGTGCCAGCTCCCTCATGGAGGGCGGCTACACCTTC.

The chain employs TRBV10-3 and TRBJ1-2, with D possibly being TRBD1 (6 bases). V shed 6 bases and J shed 6 bases, with 14 bases lying between them. Germline CDR1 is ENHRY and CDR2 is SYGVKD. The CDR3 runs to 13 residues. This CDR3 is CAIRNDRSNGYTF. The CDR3 DNA is TGTGCCATCAGAAACGACAGGTCAAATGGCTACACCTTC.

The rearrangement joins TRBV19 to TRBJ2-5, with no clear D. Germline values: CDR1 LNHDA, CDR2 SQIVND (reference sequence). Trimming removed 4 bases from V and 0 bases from J, with 6 bases in between. The CDR3 is made up of 13 amino acids. As DNA, the CDR3 is TGTGCCAGTAGTAGAGGAAACCAAGAGACCCAGTACTTC. Translation gives CASSRGNQETQYF.

The chain combines TRBV5-4 with TRBJ1-4, with 9 bases that match TRBD1. V gave up 4 bases and J gave up 5 bases; unmatched junction bases: 6. Per the germline V gene, CDR1 is SGHNT and CDR2 is YYREEE (reference sequence). The CDR3 covers 15 residues. CDR3 DNA sequence: TGTGCCAGCAGCCGCCGACAGGGGGAAAATGAAAAACTGTTTTTT. As protein: CASSRRQGENEKLFF.

This clone was detected once. The sample contains more than one DNA sequence encoding this CDR3. The genes are TRBV19 and TRBJ2-7; the D gene is possibly TRBD2 (6 bases). Trimming cost V 3 bases and J 3 bases, with 9 bases left between them. Germline values: CDR1 LNHDA, CDR2 SQIVND (reference sequence). This CDR3 spans 13 amino acids. The CDR3 loop is CASSITGGYEQYF. The DNA of the CDR3 is TGTGCCAGTAGTATCACCGGGGGCTACGAGCAGTACTTC.

V and J are TRBV15 and TRBJ1-1; D call uncertain. This CDR3 spans 14 amino acids. Germline V gene data show CDR1 as LNHNV and CDR2 as YYDKDF (reference sequence). V shed 1 base and J shed 5 bases, with 11 bases lying between them. The DNA for the CDR3 is TGTGCCACCAGCAGAGCCCGACGCGCGACTGAAGCTTTCTTT. Encoded protein: CATSRARRATEAFF.

As DNA, the CDR3 is TGCAGCGTTGTGGGACTAGCGGGCTCGGAGACCCAGTACTTC. This sequence encodes CSVVGLAGSETQYF. The V gene is TRBV29-1, the J gene TRBJ2-5; TRBD2 matches 12 bases. Germline loops: CDR1 SQVTM, CDR2 ANQGSEA. V lost 4 bases, J lost 5 bases, and 5 bases stayed unmatched. This CDR3 is built from 14 residues. The full variable domain, completed using reference TRBV29-1 and TRBJ2-5, is SAVISQKPSRDICQRGTSLTIQCQVDSQVTMMFWYRQQPGQSLTLIATANQGSEATYESGFVIDKFPISRPNLTFSTLTVSNMSPEDSSIYLCSVVGLAGSETQYFGPGTRLLVL.

The chain has TRBV4-2 and TRBJ1-1; a possible D gene is TRBD1 (5 bases). V lost 4 bases to trimming and J lost 1 base, with 10 bases between them. The germline gives CDR1 LGHNA, CDR2 YNFKEQ. The CDR3 is 14 residues long. In nucleotides, the CDR3 is TGTGCCAGCAGCCGAGTGACAGAGAACACTGAAGCTTTCTTT. Translating gives CASSRVTENTEAFF.

The chain uses TRBV9 and TRBJ2-2; TRBD1 matches 9 bases. Germline V gene sequence: CDR1 SGDLS, CDR2 YYNGEE. This CDR3 comprises 15 residues. Losses at the gene ends were 4 bases for V and 1 base for J; bases not matched to a gene: 2. This CDR3 is CASSSGQGNTGELFF. The CDR3 coding sequence is TGTGCCAGCAGCTCGGGACAGGGGAACACCGGGGAGCTGTTTTTT. The complete variable domain, with remaining parts taken from reference TRBV9 and TRBJ2-2, reads DSGVTQTPKHLITATGQRVTLRCSPRSGDLSVYWYQQSLDQGLQFLIQYYNGEERAKGNILERFSAQQFPDLHSELNLSSLELGDSALYFCASSSGQGNTGELFFGEGSRLTVL.

The V and J genes are TRBV20-1 and TRBJ2-1; D ambiguous. Trimming cost V 3 bases and J 7 bases, with 19 bases left between them. The CDR3 runs to 15 residues. Germline V lookup: CDR1 DFQATT, CDR2 SNEGSKA (reference sequence). The CDR3 protein is CSASSWAGLGNEQFF. CDR3 nucleotide sequence: TGCAGTGCTAGTAGTTGGGCCGGGCTCGGAAATGAGCAGTTCTTC.

This clone was counted once. V gene TRBV6-5 combines with J gene TRBJ2-7; D is possibly TRBD1 (6 bases). The germline gives CDR1 MNHEY, CDR2 SVGAGI. V gave up 6 bases and J gave up 5 bases, with 14 bases separating them. The CDR3 has 13 residues. DNA of the CDR3: TGTGCCAGCAGACTCGGGACACTCGACGAGCAGTACTTC. This encodes CASRLGTLDEQYF.

CDR3 sequence: CASSLVAGGPNEQFF. The CDR3 DNA reads as TGTGCCAGCAGCTTAGTAGCGGGAGGGCCAAATGAGCAGTTCTTC. This chain links TRBV7-2 with TRBJ2-1; 11 nucleotides align to TRBD2. Germline V CDR1 and CDR2: SGHTA, FQGNSA. The CDR3 spans 15 residues. J lost 7 bases, V lost 1 base, and 3 bases had no gene match.

The CDR3 DNA follows: TGTGCCAGTAGTATAGGAACGGCCCGTAGCATGAATACGCAGTATTTT. It encodes CASSIGTARSMNTQYF. The chain combines TRBV19 with TRBJ2-3, with no clear D. Germline V lookup: CDR1 LNHDA, CDR2 SQIVND (reference sequence). The V end was cut by 1 base, the J end by 7 bases, with 18 bases between. The CDR3 has 16 residues.

The chain links TRBV3-1 (or the pseudogene TRBV3-2) to TRBJ2-2; a weak D match, TRBD2 (5 bases). From germline, CDR1 is LGHDT and CDR2 YNNKEL (reference sequence). Between the trimmed V and J ends, which lost 4 bases and 4 bases, there was a span of 19 bases. The CDR3 has 17 residues. CDR3 DNA sequence: TGTGCCAGCAGCCCCCGCGGGCCACGATGGGTCACCGGGGAGCTGTTTTTT. Translated: CASSPRGPRWVTGELFF.

This chain connects TRBV18 to TRBJ1-1; 10 bases map to TRBD1. The germline CDR1 and CDR2 sequences are KGHSH and LQKENI. The junction had 7 bases not matched to a gene; V was cut back by 6 bases and J by 3 bases. This CDR3 comprises 15 residues. In nucleotides, the CDR3 is TGTGCCAGCTCGCACTCCGGGACAGGGGACACTGAAGCTTTCTTT. Residues: CASSHSGTGDTEAFF.

The chain links TRBV28 to TRBJ1-1, with TRBD1 matching over 12 bases. The junction had 10 bases not matched to a gene; V was cut back by 4 bases and J by 4 bases. Germline V gives CDR1 MDHEN, CDR2 SYDVKM. The CDR3 totals 17 residues. CDR3 amino acids: CASSSGTGGSFTTEAFF. CDR3 sequence (DNA): TGTGCCAGCAGTTCCGGGACAGGGGGCTCGTTTACCACTGAAGCTTTCTTT.